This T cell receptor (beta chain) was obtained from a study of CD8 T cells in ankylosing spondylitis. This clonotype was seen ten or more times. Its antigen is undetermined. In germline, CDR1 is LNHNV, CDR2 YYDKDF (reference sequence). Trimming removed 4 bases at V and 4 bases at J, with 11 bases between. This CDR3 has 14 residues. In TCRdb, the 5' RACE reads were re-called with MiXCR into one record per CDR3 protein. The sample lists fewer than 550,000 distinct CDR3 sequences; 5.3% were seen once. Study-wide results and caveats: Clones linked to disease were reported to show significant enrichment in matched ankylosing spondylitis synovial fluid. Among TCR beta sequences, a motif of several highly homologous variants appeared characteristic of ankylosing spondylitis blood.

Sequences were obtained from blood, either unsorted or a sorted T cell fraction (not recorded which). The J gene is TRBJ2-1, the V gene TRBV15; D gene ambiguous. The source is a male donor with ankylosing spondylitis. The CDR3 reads CATSKQIGYNEQFF. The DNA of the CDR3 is TGTGCCACCAGCAAACAAATCGGATACAATGAGCAGTTCTTC.